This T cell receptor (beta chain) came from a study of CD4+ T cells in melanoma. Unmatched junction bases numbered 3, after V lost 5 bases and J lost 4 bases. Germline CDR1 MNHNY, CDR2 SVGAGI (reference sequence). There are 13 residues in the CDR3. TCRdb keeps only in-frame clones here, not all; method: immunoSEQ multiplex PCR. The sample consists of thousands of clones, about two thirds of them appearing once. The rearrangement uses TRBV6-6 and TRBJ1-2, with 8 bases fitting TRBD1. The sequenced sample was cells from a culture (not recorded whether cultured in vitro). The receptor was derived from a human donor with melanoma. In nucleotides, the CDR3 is TGTGCCAGCAGTGGGGACAGGAGCTATGGCTACACCTTC. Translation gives CASSGDRSYGYTF.